The rows below give T cell receptor beta chains drawn from one sample of a study of blood T cell repertoires in COVID-19. TCRdb's table, derived via immunoSEQ multiplex PCR, lists solely in-frame clones and lacks some. The sample shows about 75,000 clones, more than 75% of them seen only once. Source material: peripheral blood. All receptors come from a human donor in a cohort sampled during active COVID-19. CDR3s include the opening cysteine and the closing phenylalanine or tryptophan. Each record gives: CDR3 protein, CDR3 DNA, J gene, D gene, V gene, clone size. D genes are given only for firm matches. Some rows mark clone size as missing; the rest say once, few, many or name a class of expanded clone.

CDR3: CASSDGLAGGSYNEQFF
DNA: TGTGCCAGCAGCGACGGACTAGCGGGAGGCTCCTACAATGAGCAGTTCTTC
J: TRBJ2-1
D: TRBD2
V: TRBV6-2/TRBV6-3
size: -

CDR3: CSVLMGLAGLRIQYF
DNA: TGCAGCGTCCTAATGGGACTAGCGGGCCTCCGGATTCAGTACTTC
J: TRBJ2-4
D: TRBD2
V: TRBV29-1
size: once

CDR3: CASSLRQASGNTIYF
DNA: TGTGCCAGTAGCCTTCGACAGGCCTCTGGAAACACCATATATTTT
J: TRBJ1-3
D: -
V: TRBV19
size: -

CDR3: CASSFGRGGEQFF
DNA: TGTGCCAGCAGTTTCGGCCGGGGTGGGGAGCAGTTCTTC
J: TRBJ2-1
D: -
V: TRBV27
size: -

CDR3: CASSGTFSLRGLQYF
DNA: TGTGCCAGCAGTGGTACCTTCAGTCTACGGGGACTGCAGTACTTC
J: TRBJ2-7
D: -
V: TRBV27
size: -

CDR3: CASSIVSGTGTEQFF
DNA: TGTGCCAGTAGTATAGTCTCGGGGACAGGAACCGAGCAGTTCTTC
J: TRBJ2-1
D: TRBD1
V: TRBV19
size: -

CDR3: CASTPFAGTNNEQFF
DNA: TGCGCCAGCACTCCCTTCGCGGGGACGAACAATGAGCAGTTCTTC
J: TRBJ2-1
D: -
V: TRBV5-1
size: -

CDR3: CASSAVQGAEAFF
DNA: TGTGCCAGCAGTGCAGTACAGGGTGCTGAAGCTTTCTTT
J: TRBJ1-1
D: -
V: TRBV27
size: once

CDR3: CASSTTGGAGGELFF
DNA: TGCGCCAGCAGCACGACAGGGGGCGCGGGCGGGGAGCTGTTTTTT
J: TRBJ2-2
D: TRBD1
V: TRBV5-1
size: -

CDR3: CASRPEGSGANVLTF
DNA: TGTGCCAGCAGGCCCGAGGGTTCTGGGGCCAACGTCCTGACTTTC
J: TRBJ2-6
D: -
V: TRBV6-5
size: -

CDR3: CASRGLAGAQETQYF
DNA: TGTGCCAGCAGGGGGCTGGCAGGGGCACAAGAGACCCAGTACTTC
J: TRBJ2-5
D: -
V: TRBV28
size: -